The 26 T cell receptor beta chains below were found in one sample sequenced in a study of shared clonotypes between healthy human individuals. TCRdb's copy holds only in-frame clones and misses some; the assay was immunoSEQ multiplex PCR. The table records 450,000 to 700,000 clones, over 95% of them present only once. The naive CD8 subset, CD45RO-negative cells positively selected for CCR7, excluded terminally differentiated effector memory CD45RA+ cells. Sequencing was performed on naive CD8+ T cells sorted from blood. These receptor sequences come from a woman under 40 in good health.

The rearrangement joins TRBV27 to TRBJ2-7, with D possibly TRBD1 on 5 matching bases. CDR3 length: 12 amino acids. The V end lost 7 bases, the J end lost 2 bases, and 9 bases lay between the germline ends. Germline V gives CDR1 MNHEY, CDR2 SMNVEV (reference sequence). The DNA of the CDR3 is TGTGCCAGCATGGGGCAAACCTACGAGCAGTACTTC. Its translation: CASMGQTYEQYF.

J is TRBJ1-5 and V is TRBV11-2, with 10 bases aligning to TRBD1. CDR1 SGHAT and CDR2 FQNNGV come from the germline V gene. V shed 5 bases, J shed 3 bases, and the junction held 4 bases outside the gene matches. This CDR3 has 15 residues. The CDR3 DNA sequence: TGTGCCAGCAGCATAGGACAGGGGGACAATCAGCCCCAGCATTTT. It yields the protein CASSIGQGDNQPQHF.

The gene calls are TRBV13 and TRBJ2-3; 11 bases line up with TRBD2. This CDR3 has 16 residues. V shed 6 bases and J 1 base; nucleotides not matched to a gene: 6. Per the germline V gene, CDR1 is PRHDT and CDR2 is FYEKMQ (reference sequence). The CDR3 DNA reads as TGTGCCAGCAGACCCATAGCGGGAGGGGGCACAGATACGCAGTATTTT. Its translation is CASRPIAGGGTDTQYF.

The chain uses TRBV2 and TRBJ2-5; 8 nucleotides match TRBD2. V trimming: 1 base; J trimming: 4 bases; junction bases outside the gene matches: 11. This CDR3 has 17 residues. Germline-derived CDR1 and CDR2 are SNHLY and FYNNEI. The CDR3 bases are TGTGCCAGCAGTGAAGGGGCGGTGGTAGCGGGGAGAGAGACCCAGTACTTC. This encodes CASSEGAVVAGRETQYF.

V is TRBV6-1 and J is TRBJ2-4; 11 nucleotides line up with TRBD2. V shed 6 bases and J 12 bases; nucleotides not matched to a gene: 4. The CDR3 sequence is 12 residues long. CDR1 is MNHNS, CDR2 SASEGT, per germline. CDR3 loop: CASSGTSGYQYF. The CDR3 DNA sequence: TGTGCCAGCAGCGGGACTAGCGGCTATCAGTACTTC.

This chain joins TRBV28 and TRBJ2-7; TRBD1 matches 8 bases. The CDR3 runs to 14 residues. Germline CDR1 MDHEN, CDR2 SYDVKM. Germline trimming cut 3 bases from V and 5 bases from J; bases unmatched to any gene: 6. DNA of the CDR3: TGTGCCAGCAGTTTTACAGGGGGACGGAACGAGCAGTACTTC. The encoded protein is CASSFTGGRNEQYF.

This rearrangement joins TRBV6-5 to TRBJ1-2; 7 bases line up with TRBD1. V lost 4 bases, J lost 8 bases, and 4 bases stayed unmatched. CDR1 and CDR2 (germline): MNHEY, SVGAGI. The CDR3 totals 12 residues. As DNA, the CDR3 is TGTGCCAGCAGTTCACAGGGGTTCGGCTACACCTTC. Residues: CASSSQGFGYTF.

The chain uses TRBV4-1 and TRBJ2-7; a possible D gene is TRBD2 (6 bases). Germline V lookup: CDR1 MGHRA, CDR2 YSYEKL. The CDR3 is 14 amino acids. Deletions cut 2 bases from V and 3 bases from J, with 11 bases between. CDR3 amino acids: CASSQRISGYEQYF. The CDR3 coding sequence is TGCGCCAGCAGCCAACGGATTAGCGGCTACGAGCAGTACTTC.

This rearrangement joins TRBV21-1 to TRBJ1-5; TRBD1 reflects the table's D call only, with no check against the DNA. TRBV21-1 is a pseudogene segment. The CDR3 runs 19 residues. CDR3 amino acids: CASSKGGRGTGENDQPQHF. In DNA, the CDR3 is TGTGCCAGCAGCAAAGGGGGTCGTGGGACAGGAGAAAACGATCAGCCCCAGCATTTT.

The rearrangement joins TRBV7-2 to TRBJ1-5, with 11 nucleotides matching TRBD1. Germline CDR1 SGHTA, CDR2 FQGNSA. V shed 5 bases and J 6 bases; nucleotides not matched to a gene: 6. The CDR3 totals 15 residues. CDR3 in amino acids: CASSAGTGGGQPQHF. For the CDR3, the DNA is TGTGCCAGCAGCGCCGGGACAGGGGGAGGTCAGCCCCAGCATTTT. Based on the CDR3 plus reference TRBV7-2 and TRBJ1-5, the full variable domain is GAGVSQSPSNKVTEKGKDVELRCDPISGHTALYWYRQSLGQGLEFLIYFQGNSAPDKSGLPSDRFSAERTGGSVSTLTIQRTQQEDSAVYLCASSAGTGGGQPQHFGDGTRLSIL.

The rearrangement joins TRBV5-6 to TRBJ2-7, with 13 bases that match TRBD2. The CDR3 sequence is 16 residues long. The V gene's germline CDR1 is SGHDT and CDR2 YYEEEE. V trimming: 0 bases; J trimming: 6 bases; junction bases outside the gene matches: 6. Here the CDR3 reads CASSLAKLAGGIEQYF. The CDR3 nucleotides are TGTGCCAGCAGCTTGGCCAAACTAGCGGGAGGGATCGAGCAGTACTTC.

This chain links TRBV27 with TRBJ2-4, with D tentatively TRBD2 (6 bases). V shed 3 bases and J shed 1 base, with 13 bases lying between them. The germline gives CDR1 MNHEY, CDR2 SMNVEV (reference sequence). CDR3 length: 16 amino acids. The CDR3 nucleotides read TGTGCCAGCAGTTTTTTGGGGGGTTTGGCCAAAAACATTCAGTACTTC. It yields the protein CASSFLGGLAKNIQYF.

The CDR3: CASSDGDTEAFF. The DNA for the CDR3 is TGTGCCAGCAGTGACGGAGACACTGAAGCTTTCTTT. This chain links TRBV2 with TRBJ1-1; D not resolved. The V and J ends lost 3 bases and 3 bases respectively, with 5 bases between them. The CDR3 sequence is 12 residues long. The germline CDR1 and CDR2 sequences are SNHLY and FYNNEI. The entire variable domain, with the rest obtained from reference TRBV2 and TRBJ1-1, is as follows: EPEVTQTPSHQVTQMGQEVILRCVPISNHLYFYWYRQILGQKVEFLVSFYNNEISEKSEIFDDQFSVERPDGSNFTLKIRSTKLEDSAMYFCASSDGDTEAFFGQGTRLTVV.

V gene TRBV6-5 combines with J gene TRBJ2-7; D gene ambiguous. The V gene's germline CDR1 is MNHEY and CDR2 SVGAGI. The CDR3 is made up of 15 amino acids. The V end was cut by 3 bases, the J end by 2 bases, with 14 bases between. CDR3: CASSYLRQHAYEQYF. CDR3 sequence (DNA): TGTGCCAGCAGTTATCTCCGGCAACACGCCTACGAGCAGTACTTC.

Worth noting for this clone: One end of the junction varies from germline; a read error may be responsible. The sample contains more than one DNA sequence encoding this CDR3. The chain joins TRBV6-5 to TRBJ2-5, with D possibly TRBD2 on 5 matching bases. Per the germline V gene, CDR1 is MNHEY and CDR2 is SVGAGI. The CDR3 totals 14 residues. The CDR3 reads CASSYSVGGETQYF. The CDR3, as DNA: TGTGCCAGCAGTTACTCAGTAGGTGGGGAGACTCAGTACTTC.

In its sample, this clone was seen once. V usage is TRBV27 and J usage is TRBJ2-3; D perhaps matches TRBD2 (5 bases). The germline CDR1 and CDR2 sequences are MNHEY and SMNVEV (reference sequence). This CDR3 is 15 amino acids long. V lost 6 bases and J lost 4, with 17 bases in between. CDR3 DNA sequence: TGTGCCAGCAGCTTTATCGGTACTAGTCCAGATACGCAGTATTTT. Protein: CASSFIGTSPDTQYF.

V and J are TRBV11-2 and TRBJ1-6; 8 bases match TRBD1. With V trimmed by 3 bases and J by 8 bases, 6 bases remained unmatched. The CDR3 length is 15 residues. Germline values: CDR1 SGHAT, CDR2 FQNNGV. This CDR3 reads CASSLGRGPDSPLHF. The CDR3 nucleotides are TGTGCCAGCAGCTTGGGCAGGGGGCCGGATTCACCCCTCCACTTT.

The chain uses TRBV5-5 and TRBJ2-7; possibly TRBD2 for D (5 bases). The CDR3 spans 13 residues. With 0 bases removed from V and 3 bases from J, the gap between germline ends came to 7 bases. Germline V gene sequence: CDR1 SGHKS, CDR2 YYEKEE (reference sequence). In DNA form, the CDR3 reads TGTGCCAGCAGCTTGGAGGAGGTCTACGAGCAGTACTTC. Translation gives CASSLEEVYEQYF.

This clone came up once. The rearrangement links TRBV27 to TRBJ2-7; 11 bases match TRBD1. The CDR3 covers 14 residues. The germline gives CDR1 MNHEY, CDR2 SMNVEV (reference sequence). The V and J ends lost 4 bases and 7 bases, in that order; junction bases with no gene match: 6. The CDR3 loop is CASSWTGGVGEQYF. CDR3 sequence (DNA): TGTGCCAGCAGTTGGACAGGGGGCGTCGGGGAGCAGTACTTC.

The V and J genes are TRBV28 and TRBJ2-3; the D gene is possibly TRBD2 (5 bases). This CDR3 is 14 amino acids long. V dropped 2 bases and J dropped 6 bases, with 12 bases sitting between them. Germline CDR1 and CDR2: MDHEN and SYDVKM. CDR3 sequence (DNA): TGTGCCAGCAGTTTACGGGGAGAGGACGATACGCAGTATTTT. Its protein is CASSLRGEDDTQYF.

This clone was seen once. The chain uses TRBV29-1 and TRBJ1-2; D call uncertain. The germline V and J ends were trimmed by 0 bases and 6 bases, with 11 bases remaining between them. The CDR3 loop spans 13 amino acids. The germline V gene encodes CDR1 SQVTM and CDR2 ANQGSEA. DNA of the CDR3: TGCAGCGTTGAAGACCGACCCGCGGATGGCTACACCTTC. This codes for CSVEDRPADGYTF.

This clone has only one observation. The chain joins TRBV19 to TRBJ2-2; TRBD2 might be the D (6 bases). Germline V gene sequence: CDR1 LNHDA, CDR2 SQIVND (reference sequence). The CDR3 covers 15 residues. Trimming stripped 7 bases from V and 3 bases from J, with 15 bases between. DNA of the CDR3: TGTGCCAGTACTTTCCGGGACTTTGACACCGGGGAGCTGTTTTTT. Its translation is CASTFRDFDTGELFF.

On this clone: This sample includes further DNA sequences coding for the same CDR3. The gene calls are TRBV5-6 and TRBJ2-7, with 8 positions matching TRBD1. CDR1 and CDR2 from the germline V gene are SGHDT and YYEEEE. V lost 5 bases to trimming and J lost 2 bases; unmatched junction nucleotides: 6. This CDR3 region has 14 residues. CDR3 loop: CASSFGTGTYEQYF. CDR3 nucleotide sequence: TGTGCCAGCAGTTTTGGGACAGGCACCTACGAGCAGTACTTC.

The table lists this clone with a few counts. The J gene is TRBJ2-2, the V gene TRBV7-9; D remains ambiguous. There are 14 residues in the CDR3. The germline CDR1 and CDR2 sequences are SEHNR and FQNEAQ (reference sequence). Trimming stripped 3 bases from V and 9 bases from J, with 14 bases between. CDR3 bases: TGTGCCAGCAGCTTCGACCTAGAAGGGCGGGAGCTGTTTTTT. Translated, it gives CASSFDLEGRELFF.

V is TRBV9 and J is TRBJ2-2; 8 nucleotides match TRBD1. CDR3 length: 16 amino acids. The germline gives CDR1 SGDLS, CDR2 YYNGEE. Losses at the gene ends were 3 bases for V and 2 bases for J; bases not matched to a gene: 6. Written as DNA, the CDR3 is TGTGCCAGCAGCGGGGGGACAGGTGTAAACACCGGGGAGCTGTTTTTT. It encodes CASSGGTGVNTGELFF.

J is TRBJ2-7 and V is TRBV27, with TRBD1 as a possible D gene (6 bases). Deletions cut 2 bases from V and 4 bases from J, with 9 bases between. CDR1 and CDR2 (germline): MNHEY, SMNVEV (reference sequence). CDR3 length: 13 residues. The CDR3 protein is CASSLMGAYEQYF. DNA of the CDR3: TGTGCCAGCAGTTTAATGGGGGCGTACGAGCAGTACTTC.